Sequencing of this T cell receptor beta chain was carried out in a study of blood T cells in healthy people across ages. A J-beta primer mix and a sample-barcoded 5' primer were used in a second PCR of about 6 to 12 cycles. MiXCR, applied by TCRdb to the 5' RACE reads, yields one record per CDR3 protein. Of more than 700,000 distinct CDR3 sequences detected, about 53% appear once; the ten largest clones hold 40% to 50%. Germline V gives CDR1 DFQATT, CDR2 SNEGSKA (reference sequence). The CDR3 extends over 13 amino acids. V shed 6 bases and J shed 4 bases, with 16 bases lying between them. The sequence came from an elderly man in good health. V is TRBV20-1 and J is TRBJ2-7; D is perhaps TRBD2 (5 bases). The sequencing input was blood. Here the CDR3 DNA reads TGCAGTGCAAAACTAGACGCGTTATACGAGCAGTACTTC. It codes for CSAKLDALYEQYF.